The rows below give T cell receptor beta chains drawn from one sample of a study of CD8 T cells in ankylosing spondylitis. TCRdb analysed the 5' RACE reads with MiXCR anew, one entry per CDR3 protein. This sample has hundreds of thousands of distinct CDR3 sequences, with 25% to 30% found just once. The material sequenced was blood, either unsorted or a sorted T cell fraction (not recorded which). The receptor source for this set is a male donor with ankylosing spondylitis. The CDR3 runs from the conserved cysteine through the conserved F or W. The order of the fields is J gene, D gene, V gene, clone size, CDR3 protein, CDR3 DNA. The D gene is left open where the match is weak. Only some rows state a clone size, as once, few, many or a class for expanded clones.

TRBJ2-3 | TRBD2 | TRBV3-1 | . | CASSLSGRDFDTQYF | TGTGCCAGCAGCCTCAGCGGGAGGGATTTCGATACGCAGTATTTT
TRBJ2-1 | . | TRBV15 | few | CATSRGRDYNEQFF | TGTGCCACCAGCAGAGGGCGGGATTACAATGAGCAGTTCTTC
TRBJ2-5 | . | TRBV5-1 | few | CASSLATSPQETQYF | TGCGCCAGCAGCTTGGCCACGTCCCCACAAGAGACCCAGTACTTC
TRBJ2-7 | . | TRBV20-1 | . | CSARGLAKKQYF | TGCAGTGCTAGGGGGCTAGCCAAGAAGCAGTACTTC
TRBJ1-2 | . | TRBV5-1 | . | CASSPGPDFYGKNGYTF | TGCGCCAGCAGCCCCGGACCGGACTTCTATGGAAAGAACGGCTACACCTTC
TRBJ2-3 | . | TRBV7-2 | . | CASSLVTLWADTQYF | TGTGCCAGCAGCTTAGTTACCCTGTGGGCAGATACGCAGTATTTT
TRBJ1-2 | . | TRBV6-5 | . | CASRGLDGYTF | TGTGCCAGCAGGGGGCTGGATGGCTACACCTTC
TRBJ1-1 | . | TRBV11-1 | . | CASSFRQVGDEAFF | TGTGCCAGCAGCTTCCGACAGGTTGGCGATGAAGCTTTCTTT
TRBJ2-7 | . | TRBV20-1 | . | CSARTGGPYEQYF | TGCAGTGCTAGAACAGGAGGCCCCTACGAGCAGTACTTC
TRBJ2-2 | . | TRBV6-1 | few | CASSWGPGELFF | TGTGCCAGCAGTTGGGGCCCCGGGGAGCTGTTTTTT
TRBJ2-3 | . | TRBV5-8 | . | CASSLRGNTQYF | TGTGCCAGCAGCTTGCGGGGGAATACGCAGTATTTT
TRBJ2-7 | TRBD2 | TRBV29-1 | few | CSVSGGANEQYF | TGCAGCGTTTCGGGGGGAGCGAACGAGCAGTACTTC
TRBJ2-3 | . | TRBV2 | many | CASSEGMGVGDTQYF | TGTGCCAGCAGTGAGGGGATGGGAGTCGGGGATACGCAGTATTTT
TRBJ1-1 | . | TRBV7-2 | few | CASSLPRQYTEAFF | TGTGCCAGCAGCTTACCTCGGCAGTACACTGAAGCTTTCTTT
TRBJ1-5 | TRBD1 | TRBV6-4 | . | CASSNRGRRSNQPQHF | TGTGCCAGCAGCAACAGGGGGCGTAGAAGCAATCAGCCCCAGCATTTT
TRBJ2-1 | . | TRBV4-2 | . | CASSASGAAYNEQFF | TGTGCCAGCAGCGCTTCCGGGGCCGCCTACAATGAGCAGTTCTTC
TRBJ1-1 | . | TRBV30 | many | CAWSVPGAAGTEAFF | TGTGCCTGGAGTGTACCAGGGGCTGCCGGCACTGAAGCTTTCTTT
TRBJ2-1 | . | TRBV7-2 | few | CASSLGGASSSYNEQFF | TGTGCCAGCAGCTTGGGCGGGGCGTCGAGCTCCTACAATGAGCAGTTCTTC
TRBJ2-1 | . | TRBV20-1 | . | CSARDPLALSSYNEQFF | TGCAGTGCTAGAGATCCGCTAGCGCTAAGCTCCTACAATGAGCAGTTCTTC
TRBJ2-7 | . | TRBV5-1 | few | CASSKGDLYEQYF | TGCGCCAGCAGCAAAGGGGACCTCTACGAGCAGTACTTC
TRBJ1-2 | . | TRBV11-2 | . | CAAMGHGDTYGYTF | TGTGCCGCAATGGGGCATGGGGACACCTATGGCTACACCTTC
TRBJ2-1 | . | TRBV7-9 | . | CASSRSSEYNEQFF | TGTGCCAGCAGCCGTTCTAGCGAGTACAATGAGCAGTTCTTC
TRBJ1-5 | . | TRBV12-3/TRBV12-4 | . | CASSRGDPLGNQPQHF | TGTGCCAGCAGCCGAGGGGACCCCCTGGGCAATCAGCCCCAGCATTTT
TRBJ2-1 | . | TRBV7-6 | . | CASSLELREKQFF | TGTGCCAGCAGCTTAGAGCTGCGAGAGAAGCAGTTCTTC
TRBJ1-1 | TRBD1 | TRBV18 | . | CASSSNRGRNTEAFF | TGTGCCAGCTCATCCAACAGGGGAAGGAACACTGAAGCTTTCTTT
TRBJ2-2 | . | TRBV29-1 | . | CSVLGTGRDTGELFF | TGCAGCGTCCTAGGCACAGGGAGAGACACCGGGGAGCTGTTTTTT
TRBJ2-1 | TRBD1 | TRBV7-2 | many | CASSSDRGKYNEQFF | TGTGCCAGCAGTTCTGACAGGGGGAAATACAATGAGCAGTTCTTC
TRBJ1-2 | . | TRBV28 | . | CASRLSQTNYGYTF | TGTGCCAGCAGACTGTCACAAACAAACTATGGCTACACCTTC
TRBJ2-3 | . | TRBV12-3/TRBV12-4 | . | CASSLRTVLSTDTQYF | TGTGCCAGCAGTTTACGGACAGTATTAAGCACAGATACGCAGTATTTT
TRBJ2-1 | TRBD2 | TRBV4-2 | few | CASRPRGLAGGSTYNEQFF | TGTGCCAGCCGCCCAAGGGGACTAGCGGGAGGTTCAACCTACAATGAGCAGTTCTTC
TRBJ2-2 | . | TRBV5-1 | once | CASRHRADLGELFF | TGCGCCAGCCGCCACCGGGCCGATCTCGGGGAGCTGTTTTTT
TRBJ1-4 | . | TRBV20-1 | few | CSARFNEKLFF | TGCAGTGCTAGATTTAATGAAAAACTGTTTTTT
TRBJ2-2 | . | TRBV3-1 | once | CASSQFGAAGELFF | TGTGCCAGCAGCCAATTCGGGGCGGCCGGGGAGCTGTTTTTT
TRBJ2-1 | . | TRBV5-1 | . | CASSLGGGPYNEQFF | TGCGCCAGCAGCTTGGGGGGGGGGCCCTACAATGAGCAGTTCTTC
TRBJ1-1 | . | TRBV5-1 | . | CASSLRGSTEAFF | TGCGCCAGCAGCTTGCGGGGAAGCACTGAAGCTTTCTTT
TRBJ1-2 | TRBD1 | TRBV20-1 | . | CSVTGSAYGYTF | TGCAGTGTGACAGGGAGCGCTTATGGCTACACCTTC
TRBJ2-7 | TRBD1 | TRBV3-1 | . | CASSQEEYRGYEQYF | TGTGCCAGCAGCCAAGAGGAATACAGGGGATACGAGCAGTACTTC
TRBJ1-2 | . | TRBV5-1 | . | CASSLDMSGSGGYTF | TGCGCCAGCAGCTTGGATATGTCTGGATCTGGCGGCTACACCTTC
TRBJ1-6 | . | TRBV4-1 | many | CASSQDPGTDSPLHF | TGCGCCAGCAGCCAAGATCCAGGAACGGATTCACCCCTCCACTTT
TRBJ2-2 | . | TRBV24-1 | . | CATGSGSIGELFF | TGTGCCACCGGATCCGGTAGTATCGGGGAGCTGTTTTTT
TRBJ2-1 | TRBD2 | TRBV7-8 | few | CASILWTSSYNEQFF | TGTGCCAGCATCCTCTGGACTAGCTCCTACAATGAGCAGTTCTTC